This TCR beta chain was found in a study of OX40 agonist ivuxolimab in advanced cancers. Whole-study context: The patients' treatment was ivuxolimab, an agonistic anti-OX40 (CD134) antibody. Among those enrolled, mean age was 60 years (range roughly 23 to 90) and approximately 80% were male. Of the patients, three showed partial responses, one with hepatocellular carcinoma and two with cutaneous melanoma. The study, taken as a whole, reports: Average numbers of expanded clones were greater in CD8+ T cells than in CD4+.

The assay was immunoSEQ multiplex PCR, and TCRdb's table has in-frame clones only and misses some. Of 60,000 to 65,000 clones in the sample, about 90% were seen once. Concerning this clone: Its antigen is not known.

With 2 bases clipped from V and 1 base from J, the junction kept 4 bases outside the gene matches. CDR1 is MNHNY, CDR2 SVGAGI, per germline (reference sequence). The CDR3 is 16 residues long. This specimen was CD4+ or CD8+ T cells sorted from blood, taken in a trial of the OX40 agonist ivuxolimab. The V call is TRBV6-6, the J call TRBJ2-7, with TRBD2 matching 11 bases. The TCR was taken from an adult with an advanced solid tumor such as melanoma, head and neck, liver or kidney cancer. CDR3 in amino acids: CASSYDRTSGSYEQYF. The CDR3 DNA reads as TGTGCCAGCAGTTACGATCGGACTAGCGGGTCCTACGAGCAGTACTTC.